The rows below give T cell receptor beta chains drawn from one sample of a study of CD8+ T cells in alopecia areata. Profiling relied on immunoSEQ multiplex PCR, and the TCRdb table lists in-frame clones only, not all of them. The sample consists of approximately 180,000 clones, about three fifths of them appearing once. The material sequenced was CD4+ T cells sorted from blood, taken between weeks 55 and 65, from a patient treated with tofacitinib. Every receptor here comes from a human donor with alopecia areata. The CDR3 runs from the conserved cysteine through the conserved F or W. Fields, in order: V gene, J gene, CDR3 protein.

v_call: TRBV7-2
j_call: TRBJ2-7
cdr3_aa: CASSLDGGPYEQYF

v_call: TRBV9
j_call: TRBJ2-6
cdr3_aa: CASSVAMGEGANVLTF

v_call: TRBV29-1
j_call: TRBJ2-3
cdr3_aa: CSAGQGLRSTDTQYF

v_call: TRBV30
j_call: TRBJ2-2
cdr3_aa: CAWERRVRAGELFF

v_call: TRBV7-8
j_call: TRBJ2-3
cdr3_aa: CASSLTSVTDTQYF

v_call: TRBV7-9
j_call: TRBJ2-1
cdr3_aa: CASSARDSIYNEQFF

v_call: TRBV5-6
j_call: TRBJ2-5
cdr3_aa: CASSPTGGRETQYF

v_call: TRBV5-6
j_call: TRBJ2-7
cdr3_aa: CASSPEGQGYYEQYF

v_call: TRBV7-8
j_call: TRBJ2-1
cdr3_aa: CASSLVPHRDNEQFF

v_call: TRBV4-1
j_call: TRBJ2-6
cdr3_aa: CASSQDRTRGIGGANVLTF

v_call: TRBV5-4
j_call: TRBJ1-4
cdr3_aa: CASSPTGADNEKLFF

v_call: TRBV5-1
j_call: TRBJ2-2
cdr3_aa: CASSLGTANTGELFF

v_call: TRBV7-7
j_call: TRBJ2-1
cdr3_aa: CASSPAGSYNEQFF

v_call: TRBV29-1
j_call: TRBJ2-7
cdr3_aa: CSVEFGREDEQYF

v_call: TRBV18
j_call: TRBJ2-7
cdr3_aa: CASSPGQPYEQYF

v_call: TRBV30
j_call: TRBJ1-1
cdr3_aa: CAWTPGPNTEAFF

v_call: TRBV6-5
j_call: TRBJ2-5
cdr3_aa: CASSYGSTGQETQYF

v_call: TRBV6-5
j_call: TRBJ2-1
cdr3_aa: CAISRATEQFF

v_call: TRBV5-1
j_call: TRBJ2-7
cdr3_aa: CASSLAAPLDEQYF

v_call: TRBV7-2
j_call: TRBJ2-7
cdr3_aa: CASSSLSYEQYF

v_call: TRBV6-6
j_call: TRBJ1-2
cdr3_aa: CASSRDPSIGYTF

v_call: TRBV9
j_call: TRBJ2-1
cdr3_aa: CASSVQGTNEQFF

v_call: TRBV6-6
j_call: TRBJ1-1
cdr3_aa: CATEAVMNTEAFF

v_call: TRBV30
j_call: TRBJ2-7
cdr3_aa: CAWSLGGTYEQYF